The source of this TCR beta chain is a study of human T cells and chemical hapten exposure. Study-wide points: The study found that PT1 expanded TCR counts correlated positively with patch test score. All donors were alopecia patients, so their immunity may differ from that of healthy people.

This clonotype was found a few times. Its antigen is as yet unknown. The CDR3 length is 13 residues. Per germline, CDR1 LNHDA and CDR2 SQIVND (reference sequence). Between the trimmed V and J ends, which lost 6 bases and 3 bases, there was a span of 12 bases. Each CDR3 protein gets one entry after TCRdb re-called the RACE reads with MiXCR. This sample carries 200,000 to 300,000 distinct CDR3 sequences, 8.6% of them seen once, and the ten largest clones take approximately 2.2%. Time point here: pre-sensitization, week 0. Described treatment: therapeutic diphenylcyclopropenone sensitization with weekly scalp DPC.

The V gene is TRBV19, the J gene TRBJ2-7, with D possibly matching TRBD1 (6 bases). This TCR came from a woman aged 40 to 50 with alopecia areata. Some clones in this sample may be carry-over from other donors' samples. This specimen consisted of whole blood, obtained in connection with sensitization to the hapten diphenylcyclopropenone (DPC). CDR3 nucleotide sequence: TGTGCCAGTAGCACCCGGGACAACTACGAGCAGTACTTC. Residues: CASSTRDNYEQYF.